These 29 T cell receptor beta chains were sequenced from one sample in a study of blood T cells in healthy people across ages (dated by TCRdb to about 2015). The library was obtained by 5' RACE. Sequencing instrument: Illumina HiSeq 2500. A second PCR of roughly 7 to 11 cycles was performed with a sample-barcoded 5' primer and a J-beta primer mix. The raw public reads went through TCRdb reprocessing: fastp at Q25, MiXCR clone calling, in-frame beta chains kept. Rows are combined by CDR3 protein, so each entry shows the most common genes and DNA. The table for this sample lists a few hundred thousand distinct CDR3 sequences; 27% of them were counted only once. The leading ten clones occupy about 18% of the sample. Sequenced material: blood. Receptor source: a woman in her 70s in good health.

This clonotype has a handful of counts. The chain has TRBV4-3 and TRBJ2-7; D may be TRBD1 (6 bases). Germline lookup yields CDR1 LGHNA and CDR2 YSLEER. This CDR3 spans 15 amino acids. Trimming pared 0 bases from V and 7 bases from J, leaving 16 bases between. CDR3: CASSQDGGPAREQYF. In DNA form, the CDR3 reads TGCGCCAGCAGCCAAGATGGGGGCCCCGCACGTGAGCAGTACTTC.

The chain employs TRBV2 and TRBJ2-3; perhaps TRBD1 as D (6 bases). V was clipped by 4 bases and J by 3 bases, with 17 bases between them. Per the germline V gene, CDR1 is SNHLY and CDR2 is FYNNEI. The CDR3 runs to 16 residues. CDR3 sequence: CASSGTGLGRTDTQYF. The CDR3 bases are TGTGCCAGCAGTGGAACAGGGTTGGGAAGGACAGATACGCAGTATTTT.

As regards this clonotype: A much larger clone lies a single base off, so this may be a read error. V usage is TRBV5-1 and J usage is TRBJ2-1; D remains unclear. Deletions cut 2 bases from V and 0 bases from J, with 15 bases between. The CDR3 covers 17 residues. The germline V gene encodes CDR1 SGHRS and CDR2 YFSETQ. CDR3 amino acids: CASSFGRRSSSYNEQFF. In DNA form, the CDR3 reads TGCGCCAGCAGCTTCGGCAGGAGATCAAGCTCCTACAATGAGCAGTTCTTC.

The chain uses TRBV19 and TRBJ1-4; D gene unclear. CDR3 length: 14 amino acids. Germline V gives CDR1 LNHDA, CDR2 SQIVND (reference sequence). The germline V and J ends were trimmed by 11 bases and 5 bases, with 18 bases remaining between them. The CDR3: CASRPNGVNEKLFF. Written as DNA, the CDR3 is TGTGCCTCTCGACCAAACGGGGTCAATGAAAAACTGTTTTTT.

This clonotype came up many times. This CDR3 reads CASSLSGKETQYF. The CDR3 region has the DNA TGTGCCAGCAGCCTCTCAGGGAAAGAGACCCAGTACTTC. This rearrangement joins TRBV21-1 to TRBJ2-5. TRBV21-1 counts as a pseudogene. CDR3 length: 13 residues.

This clonotype was counted at least ten times. V usage is TRBV10-3 and J usage is TRBJ1-1, with D unclear. CDR1 is ENHRY, CDR2 SYGVKD, per germline. Trimming removed 4 bases at V and 4 bases at J, with 4 bases between. The CDR3 covers 11 residues. The chain's CDR3 is CAISGGTEAFF. The DNA of the CDR3 is TGTGCCATCAGTGGGGGCACTGAAGCTTTCTTT.

This clonotype has only a few counts. The V and J genes are TRBV3-1 and TRBJ1-1, with a tentative D call TRBD1 (5 bases). The CDR3 has 14 amino acids. Germline V gene sequence: CDR1 LGHDT, CDR2 YNNKEL (reference sequence). The V end was cut by 5 bases, the J end by 1 base, with 11 bases between. In nucleotides, the CDR3 is TGTGCCAGCAGCTCCCCGGGACGGAACACTGAAGCTTTCTTT. Its protein product is CASSSPGRNTEAFF.

Turning to this clonotype: A much larger clone sits a single nucleotide away, making a read error possible. V is TRBV9 and J is TRBJ2-5; 8 positions match TRBD2. Losses at the gene ends were 4 bases for V and 9 bases for J; bases not matched to a gene: 11. CDR3 length: 14 residues. Looked up from germline, CDR1 is SGDLS and CDR2 is YYNGEE. CDR3 nucleotide sequence: TGTGCCAGCAGCCCTACAGGGCTGCGGGAGGCCCAGTACTTC. It is translated as CASSPTGLREAQYF.

The chain has TRBV6-2 or TRBV6-3 and TRBJ2-7; D assignment may be TRBD1 or TRBD2 (5 bases each). The CDR3 spans 13 residues. Germline V lookup: CDR1 MNHEY, CDR2 SVGEGT. Between the trimmed V and J ends, which lost 8 bases and 3 bases, there was a span of 14 bases. CDR3 protein: CASARDLYYEQYF. The DNA for the CDR3 is TGTGCCAGCGCCAGGGACCTATACTACGAGCAGTACTTC.

The rearrangement uses TRBV12-3 or TRBV12-4 and TRBJ2-7; no clear D. The CDR3 has 12 amino acids. The V and J ends lost 2 bases and 4 bases respectively, with 6 bases between them. The CDR3 nucleotides are TGTGCCAGCAGTTTATTGAGGTACGAGCAGTACTTC. Translation gives CASSLLRYEQYF.

V gene TRBV7-2 combines with J gene TRBJ2-6; D not certain. Trimming stripped 5 bases from V and 1 base from J, with 9 bases between. This CDR3 comprises 15 residues. Per germline, CDR1 SGHTA and CDR2 FQGNSA. The CDR3 here is CASSVDSSGANVLTF. The CDR3 nucleotides read TGTGCCAGCAGCGTCGACTCGTCTGGGGCCAACGTCCTGACTTTC.

This chain connects TRBV7-9 to TRBJ2-5; possible D gene TRBD1, 6 bases. Between the trimmed V and J ends, which lost 6 bases and 1 base, there was a span of 18 bases. The length of the CDR3 is 16 residues. Germline values: CDR1 SEHNR, CDR2 FQNEAQ (reference sequence). The CDR3 here is CASSPQGLGFQETQYF. CDR3 coding DNA: TGTGCCAGCAGTCCACAGGGATTAGGATTCCAAGAGACCCAGTACTTC.

This clonotype has just a few counts. This chain joins TRBV7-3 and TRBJ2-2, with 9 bases lining up with TRBD2. After removal of 5 bases from V and 2 bases from J, the junction contained 6 bases not matched to a gene. The CDR3 has 16 amino acids. In germline, CDR1 is SGHTA, CDR2 FQGTGA. The CDR3 coding sequence is TGTGCCAGCAGCCTTCAAGCGGGGGGAAACACCGGGGAGCTGTTTTTT. Translating gives CASSLQAGGNTGELFF.

The chain recombines TRBV6-2 or TRBV6-3 with TRBJ2-1, with D uncertain. The closer fit of TRBJ2-5 to the DNA end suggests the J call may be wrong. The CDR3 has 15 residues. The V gene's germline CDR1 is MNHEY and CDR2 SVGEGT. The CDR3 DNA follows: TGTGCCAGCACCTACGGCCCCCTAAGGCAAGAGACCCAGTACTTC. Amino acid sequence: CASTYGPLRQETQYF.

Notes on this clonotype: The junction and the germline gene differ at one end; a read error may be behind it. The chain uses TRBV7-9 and TRBJ2-1; 11 positions match TRBD2. Germline lookup yields CDR1 SEHNR and CDR2 FQNEAQ (reference sequence). CDR3 length: 15 amino acids. DNA of the CDR3: TGTGCCAGCAGTAAACGGACTAGCGGGCCTAAAGAGGGGGGCTTC. It translates to CASSKRTSGPKEGGF.

The chain recombines TRBV20-1 with TRBJ2-3; 13 nucleotides match TRBD2. CDR3 size: 17 residues. The junction had 8 bases not matched to a gene; V was cut back by 0 bases and J by 5 bases. Germline values: CDR1 DFQATT, CDR2 SNEGSKA (reference sequence). The CDR3 reads CSARDPGTSGAGDTQYF. CDR3 bases: TGCAGTGCTAGAGATCCCGGGACTAGCGGGGCTGGAGATACGCAGTATTTT.

This clonotype has only a few counts. The gene calls are TRBV6-2 or TRBV6-3 and TRBJ1-2; 7 nucleotides match TRBD1. Per the germline V gene, CDR1 is MNHEY and CDR2 is SVGEGT. J lost 4 bases, V lost 5 bases, and 7 bases had no gene match. The CDR3 is 14 amino acids. CDR3 protein: CASSHDREVYGYTF. The CDR3 DNA reads TGTGCCAGCAGTCACGACAGGGAGGTCTATGGCTACACCTTC.

This chain uses TRBV20-1 with TRBJ1-6; 9 bases are shared with TRBD1. Per germline, CDR1 DFQATT and CDR2 SNEGSKA (reference sequence). Trimming at V came to 1 base and at J to 8 bases, leaving 6 bases not matched to a gene. The CDR3 runs to 15 residues. CDR3 coding DNA: TGCAGTGCTAGAGGGAACGGACAGGGGTATTCACCCCTCCACTTT. This codes for CSARGNGQGYSPLHF.

In regard to this clonotype: This may stem from a read error, because a much larger clone lies one nucleotide away. The V call is TRBV7-2, the J call TRBJ2-1; perhaps TRBD1 as D (5 bases). The CDR3 is 14 amino acids. The V gene lost 1 base and the J gene lost 1 base, with 5 bases spanning the gap. The germline gives CDR1 SGHTA, CDR2 FQGNSA. The CDR3: CASSLDRSYNEQFF. As DNA, the CDR3 is TGTGCCAGCAGCTTAGACAGGTCCTACAATGAGCAGTTCTTC.

The chain combines TRBV9 with TRBJ1-2, with 8 bases identical to TRBD1. This CDR3 region has 15 residues. V gave up 0 bases and J gave up 8 bases; unmatched junction bases: 9. Per germline, CDR1 SGDLS and CDR2 YYNGEE. CDR3 DNA sequence: TGTGCCAGCAGCGTAGGGGACAGGAGTCAATACGGCTACACCTTC. Residues: CASSVGDRSQYGYTF.

Details on this clonotype: The CDR3 end shows no conserved phenylalanine or tryptophan, and so a read error is likely. The chain carries TRBV7-2 and TRBJ2-7; D is perhaps TRBD2 (6 bases). The CDR3 extends over 14 amino acids. Trimming shortened V by 2 bases and J by 5 bases, and 13 bases separated the two germline ends. Germline CDR1 and CDR2: SGHTA and FQGNSA. In DNA, the CDR3 is TGTGCCAGCAGCTTATTGGCGGGAACCCACGAGCAGTACCTC. It yields the protein CASSLLAGTHEQYL.

This clonotype showed up just a few times. The V call is TRBV2, the J call TRBJ1-2, with D unresolved. CDR1 is SNHLY and CDR2 is FYNNEI in the germline V gene. This CDR3 contains 13 residues. V lost 4 bases, J lost 2 bases, and 8 bases lay in between. The CDR3 here is CASSGEQNYGYTF. The CDR3 coding sequence is TGTGCCAGCAGTGGGGAACAGAACTATGGCTACACCTTC. Full variable domain (remainder filled in from reference TRBV2 and TRBJ1-2): EPEVTQTPSHQVTQMGQEVILRCVPISNHLYFYWYRQILGQKVEFLVSFYNNEISEKSEIFDDQFSVERPDGSNFTLKIRSTKLEDSAMYFCASSGEQNYGYTFGSGTRLTVV.

Concerning this clonotype itself: At one boundary the junction diverges from the germline segment, which might be a read error. The genes are TRBV29-1 and TRBJ2-7; 14 nucleotides match TRBD2. CDR1 and CDR2 (germline): SQVTM, ANQGSEA. The CDR3 is 15 residues long. Written as DNA, the CDR3 is TGCAGCCAATGGACTAGCGGGGGGACCTTCTACAAGCAGTACTTC. It yields the protein CSQWTSGGTFYKQYF.

The V and J genes are TRBV20-1 and TRBJ1-2; the D is unclear. Germline V gene data show CDR1 as DFQATT and CDR2 as SNEGSKA (reference sequence). V was pared by 5 bases and J by 8 bases, with 12 bases between. This CDR3 is built from 11 residues. The DNA of the CDR3 is TGCAGTGCTCCAGAGGCCCTCGGCTACACCTTC. It encodes CSAPEALGYTF.

This chain links TRBV11-2 with TRBJ1-5; TRBD1 aligns across 9 bases. The CDR3 spans 16 residues. The trim removed 5 bases at V and 5 bases at J, leaving 10 bases unmatched. Germline assignment: CDR1 SGHAT and CDR2 FQNNGV. CDR3 nucleotides: TGTGCCAGCAGCAGTACCGGGACAGGGAGGGATCAGCCCCAGCATTTT. It is translated as CASSSTGTGRDQPQHF.

Remarks on this clonotype: A much larger clone lies a single base off, so this may be a read error. The chain recombines TRBV28 with TRBJ2-7; TRBD1 agrees at 7 bases. Germline V gives CDR1 MDHEN, CDR2 SYDVKM. The CDR3 extends over 15 amino acids. Here the CDR3 DNA reads TGTACCAGCAGACCCGACAGGGCCGCTACCTACGAGCAGTACTTC. Translating gives CTSRPDRAATYEQYF.

This clonotype was found many times. The chain uses TRBV5-1 and TRBJ2-1; 7 nucleotides agree with TRBD1. From germline, CDR1 is SGHRS and CDR2 YFSETQ. Losses at the gene ends were 4 bases for V and 0 bases for J; bases not matched to a gene: 4. This CDR3 has 15 residues. CDR3 loop: CASSRTGASYNEQFF. CDR3 DNA: TGCGCCAGCAGCCGGACAGGCGCCTCCTACAATGAGCAGTTCTTC. The full variable domain, in which reference TRBV5-1 and TRBJ2-1 provide the parts outside the CDR3, is KAGVTQTPRYLIKTRGQQVTLSCSPISGHRSVSWYQQTPGQGLQFLFEYFSETQRNKGNFPGRFSGRQFSNSRSEMNVSTLELGDSALYLCASSRTGASYNEQFFGPGTRLTVL.

CDR3 amino acids: CAISESRRGTLAKNIQYF. The DNA of the CDR3 is TGTGCCATCAGTGAGTCTCGCCGGGGAACCCTAGCCAAAAACATTCAGTACTTC. The genes are TRBV10-3 and TRBJ2-4; tentative D call: TRBD2 (5 bases). The CDR3 runs to 18 residues. Trimming shortened V by 0 bases and J by 0 bases, and 15 bases separated the two germline ends. Germline-derived CDR1 and CDR2 are ENHRY and SYGVKD.

This clonotype was counted between two and nine times. This CDR3 is CATSKTSGGHNEQFF. Written as DNA, the CDR3 is TGTGCCACCAGCAAGACTAGCGGGGGTCACAATGAGCAGTTCTTC. The genes are TRBV15 and TRBJ2-1, with 12 bases that match TRBD2. The length of the CDR3 is 15 residues. Germline V gene data show CDR1 as LNHNV and CDR2 as YYDKDF (reference sequence). Germline trimming cut 4 bases from V and 5 bases from J; bases unmatched to any gene: 3.